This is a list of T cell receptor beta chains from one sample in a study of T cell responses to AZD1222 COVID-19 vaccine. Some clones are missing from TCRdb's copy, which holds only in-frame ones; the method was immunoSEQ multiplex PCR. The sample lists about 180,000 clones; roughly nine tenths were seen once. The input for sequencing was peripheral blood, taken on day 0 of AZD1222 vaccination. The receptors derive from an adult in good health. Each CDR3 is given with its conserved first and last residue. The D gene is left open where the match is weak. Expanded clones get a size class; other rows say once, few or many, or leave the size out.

cdr3_aa: CASSQTGSYEQYF
cdr3_nt: TGCGCCAGCAGCCAGACGGGGTCCTACGAGCAGTACTTC
d_call: NA
j_call: TRBJ2-7
v_call: TRBV10-1
clone_size: NA

cdr3_aa: CASRQTGAGQPQHF
cdr3_nt: TGTGCCAGCAGGCAAACAGGGGCAGGACAGCCCCAGCATTTT
d_call: TRBD1
j_call: TRBJ1-5
v_call: TRBV28
clone_size: few

cdr3_aa: CASSIQGAHEQYF
cdr3_nt: TGTGCCAGTAGTATACAGGGGGCCCACGAGCAGTACTTC
d_call: TRBD1
j_call: TRBJ2-7
v_call: TRBV19
clone_size: NA

cdr3_aa: CAWSAGPYSGNTIYF
cdr3_nt: TGTGCCTGGAGCGCGGGACCGTACTCTGGAAACACCATATATTTT
d_call: NA
j_call: TRBJ1-3
v_call: TRBV30
clone_size: once

cdr3_aa: CASSLEGLAEQFF
cdr3_nt: TGTGCCAGCAGCTTAGAGGGACTAGCTGAGCAGTTCTTC
d_call: TRBD2
j_call: TRBJ2-1
v_call: TRBV7-9
clone_size: NA

cdr3_aa: CASSLTSGDSDTQYF
cdr3_nt: TGCGCCAGCAGCTTGACTAGCGGGGACTCAGATACGCAGTATTTT
d_call: TRBD2
j_call: TRBJ2-3
v_call: TRBV5-1
clone_size: NA

cdr3_aa: CASSLGGQGSDTQYF
cdr3_nt: TGTGCCAGCAGCTTAGGGGGACAGGGGTCAGATACGCAGTATTTT
d_call: TRBD1
j_call: TRBJ2-3
v_call: TRBV7-2
clone_size: NA

cdr3_aa: CASTQSPGQSNSPLHF
cdr3_nt: TGTGCCAGCACCCAAAGCCCTGGACAGAGTAATTCACCCCTCCACTTT
d_call: NA
j_call: TRBJ1-6
v_call: TRBV6-6
clone_size: NA

cdr3_aa: CAYLGGSRAYEQYF
cdr3_nt: TGTGCCTACCTGGGGGGGTCCCGAGCCTACGAGCAGTACTTC
d_call: TRBD2
j_call: TRBJ2-7
v_call: TRBV5-8
clone_size: NA

cdr3_aa: CASSLSGQTNTEAFF
cdr3_nt: TGTGCCAGCAGTTTATCGGGACAGACGAACACTGAAGCTTTCTTT
d_call: TRBD1
j_call: TRBJ1-1
v_call: TRBV28
clone_size: NA

cdr3_aa: CASSQVSGAAGELFF
cdr3_nt: TGCGCCAGCAGCCAAGTATCCGGAGCCGCCGGGGAGCTGTTTTTT
d_call: NA
j_call: TRBJ2-2
v_call: TRBV4-3
clone_size: NA

cdr3_aa: CASSLTSYVATEAFF
cdr3_nt: TGTGCCAGCAGTTTAACGTCGTACGTTGCCACTGAAGCTTTCTTT
d_call: NA
j_call: TRBJ1-1
v_call: TRBV27
clone_size: NA

cdr3_aa: CATSRDHGAEQYF
cdr3_nt: TGTGCCACCAGCAGAGATCACGGGGCCGAGCAGTACTTC
d_call: NA
j_call: TRBJ2-7
v_call: TRBV15
clone_size: NA

cdr3_aa: CASSLSGVGNTIYF
cdr3_nt: TGTGCCAGCAGTCTAAGCGGGGTTGGAAACACCATATATTTT
d_call: NA
j_call: TRBJ1-3
v_call: TRBV28
clone_size: NA